The clone carrying this T cell receptor (beta chain) appeared once. Its cognate antigen is unknown. The data were taken from a study of graft-versus-host responses after intestinal transplantation. Whole-study context: Following induction with anti-thymocyte globulin, all recipients were given tacrolimus and steroids for approximately three years. Study-level results: GvH clones were identified in recipient marrow, with some first appearing in ileum or blood.

Germline V gives CDR1 SGDLS, CDR2 YYNGEE. The CDR3 length is 14 residues. The J segment lost 6 bases and the V segment lost 0 bases, leaving 6 bases of the junction unmatched. Assay used: immunoSEQ multiplex PCR; TCRdb lists only in-frame clones, some missing. The table includes about 120,000 clones, approximately 95% detected once. The sequence derives from a human donor who received an intestinal transplant. Sequenced material: unstimulated CD8+ T cells sorted from spleen or lymph node cells, taken before intestinal transplant. The chain joins TRBV9 to TRBJ2-7; TRBD1 aligns across 7 bases. The CDR3 is CASSVGDRVTEQYF. CDR3 coding DNA: TGTGCCAGCAGCGTAGGCGACAGGGTGACCGAGCAGTACTTC.